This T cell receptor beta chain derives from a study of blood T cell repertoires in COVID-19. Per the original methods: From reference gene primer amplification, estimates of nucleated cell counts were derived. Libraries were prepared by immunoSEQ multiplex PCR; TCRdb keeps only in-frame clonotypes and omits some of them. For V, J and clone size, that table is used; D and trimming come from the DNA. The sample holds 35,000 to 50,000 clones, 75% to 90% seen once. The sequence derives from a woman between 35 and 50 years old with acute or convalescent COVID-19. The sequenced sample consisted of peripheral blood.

CDR3 DNA sequence: TGCGCCAGCAGTCAGTGGAGAGAATCAGGACAGGGAGGCAATCAGCCCCAGCATTTT. Protein sequence: CASSQWRESGQGGNQPQHF. This sequence joins TRBV23-1 and TRBJ1-5; 8 bases line up with TRBD1. TRBV23-1 is noted as an ORF with a role that remains uncertain. After removal of 3 bases from V and 2 bases from J, the junction contained 15 bases not matched to a gene. CDR3 length: 19 amino acids.